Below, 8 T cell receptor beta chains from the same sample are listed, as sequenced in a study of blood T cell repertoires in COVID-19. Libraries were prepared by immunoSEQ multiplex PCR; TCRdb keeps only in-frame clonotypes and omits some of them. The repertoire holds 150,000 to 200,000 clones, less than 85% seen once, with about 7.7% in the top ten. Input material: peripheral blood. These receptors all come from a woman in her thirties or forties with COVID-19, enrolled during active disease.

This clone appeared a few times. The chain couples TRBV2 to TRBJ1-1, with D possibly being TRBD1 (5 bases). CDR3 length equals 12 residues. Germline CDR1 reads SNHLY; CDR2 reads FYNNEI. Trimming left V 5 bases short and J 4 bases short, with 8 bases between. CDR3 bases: TGTGCCAGCAGTCTGGGACTCACTGAAGCTTTCTTT. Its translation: CASSLGLTEAFF.

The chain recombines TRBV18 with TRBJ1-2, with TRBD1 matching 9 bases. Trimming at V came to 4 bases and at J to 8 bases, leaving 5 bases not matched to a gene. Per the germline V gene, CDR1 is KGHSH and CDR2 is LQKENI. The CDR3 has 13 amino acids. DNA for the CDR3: TGTGCCAGCTCACACGGACAGGGGTTCGGCTACACCTTC. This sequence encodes CASSHGQGFGYTF.

The CDR3 nucleotides read TGTGCCAGCAGCCTCAGGGAGGGCATTCAGTACTTC. As protein: CASSLREGIQYF. The chain carries TRBV3-1 (or the pseudogene TRBV3-2) and TRBJ2-4; 7 bases agree with TRBD2. Germline trimming cut 4 bases from V and 9 bases from J; bases unmatched to any gene: 3. In germline, CDR1 is LGHDT, CDR2 YNNKEL (reference sequence). The CDR3 has 12 amino acids.

CDR3 nucleotide sequence: TGTGCCAGCAGCTCGTCGGTGGACAGGGGGAGGACCGGGGAGCTGTTTTTT. As protein: CASSSSVDRGRTGELFF. This chain joins TRBV7-3 and TRBJ2-2, with TRBD1 identical over 10 bases. Germline assignment: CDR1 SGHTA and CDR2 FQGTGA. The CDR3 length is 17 residues. J gave up 5 bases and V 4 bases, and 10 bases lay outside the gene matches. Filled out from reference TRBV7-3 and TRBJ2-2, the complete variable domain reads GAGVSQTPSNKVTEKGKYVELRCDPISGHTALYWYRQSLGQGPEFLIYFQGTGAADDSGLPNDRFFAVRPEGSVSTLKIQRTERGDSAVYLCASSSSVDRGRTGELFFGEGSRLTVL.

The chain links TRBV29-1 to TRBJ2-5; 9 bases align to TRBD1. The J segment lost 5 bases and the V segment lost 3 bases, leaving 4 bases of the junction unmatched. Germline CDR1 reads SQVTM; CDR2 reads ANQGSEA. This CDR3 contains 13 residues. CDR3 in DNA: TGCAGCGTTGACCCACAGGGGGCGGAGACCCAGTACTTC. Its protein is CSVDPQGAETQYF.

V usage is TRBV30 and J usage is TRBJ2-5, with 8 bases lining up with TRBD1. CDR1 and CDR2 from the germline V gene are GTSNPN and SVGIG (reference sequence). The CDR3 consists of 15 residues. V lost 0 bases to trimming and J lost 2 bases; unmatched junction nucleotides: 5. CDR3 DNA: TGTGCCTGGAGTGTCGACAGGGGCCTACAAGAGACCCAGTACTTC. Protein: CAWSVDRGLQETQYF.

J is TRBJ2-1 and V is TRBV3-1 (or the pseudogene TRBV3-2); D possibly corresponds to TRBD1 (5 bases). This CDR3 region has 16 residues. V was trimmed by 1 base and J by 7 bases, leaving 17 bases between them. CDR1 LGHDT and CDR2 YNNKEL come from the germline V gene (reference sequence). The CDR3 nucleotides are TGTGCCAGCAGCCAAGTAAGAAGGGGCCGTAGGAATGAGCAGTTCTTC. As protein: CASSQVRRGRRNEQFF.

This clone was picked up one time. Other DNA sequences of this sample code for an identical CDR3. The CDR3 sequence: CASSLGQSNQPQHF. The DNA for the CDR3 is TGTGCCAGCAGCTTAGGGCAGAGCAATCAGCCCCAGCATTTT. V is TRBV11-2 and J is TRBJ1-5; unclear D gene. In germline, CDR1 is SGHAT, CDR2 FQNNGV. This CDR3 is built from 14 residues. The V gene lost 1 base and the J gene lost 1 base, with 5 bases spanning the gap.